The T cell receptor (beta chain) described here comes from a study of glioma-infiltrating T cells after dendritic cell vaccination. As for the study in general: Samples are from glioblastoma patients in Phase I and II dendritic cell vaccine trials. Study conclusions and caveats: Higher pretreatment TIL content predicted longer progression-free time and survival.

The time point here: after dendritic cell vaccination, including at tumor progression/relapse. Germline CDR1 is SGHRS and CDR2 is YFSETQ. CDR3 length: 14 amino acids. Trimming cost V 4 bases and J 1 base; bases outside gene matches: 4. Of note for this clone: Its antigen remains unidentified.

Input was 2 to 2.5 ug genomic DNA, or all available if less. The PCR used 60 V beta and 13 J beta primers. Sequencing was performed with immunoSEQ multiplex PCR; in TCRdb, only in-frame clones are kept and a portion is missing. The sample lists 65,000 to 80,000 clones, roughly 84% occurring once. This sequence originates from a human donor with glioblastoma. This chain uses TRBV5-1 with TRBJ1-2; TRBD1 matches 7 bases. The source material was blood, sampled after dendritic cell vaccination. CDR3 sequence (DNA): TGCGCCAGCAGCATAGGACAGGATAACTATGGCTACACCTTC. It translates to CASSIGQDNYGYTF.